Presented here are 11 T cell receptor beta chains from one specimen sequenced in a study of cytomegalovirus exposure and HLA in healthy donors. With 60 Vbeta and 13 Jbeta primers, the PCR was carried out. Assay: immunoSEQ multiplex PCR; the TCRdb copy retains only in-frame clones and omits some. The table lists about 140,000 clones, 76% of them singletons. The sample taken for sequencing was PBMCs. The receptors here all came from a young man in good health and CMV-seronegative.

Written as DNA, the CDR3 is TGTGCCAGCAGCAAAGACCCTTGGGCCAACACTGAAGCTTTCTTT. Amino acids: CASSKDPWANTEAFF. The rearrangement joins TRBV9 to TRBJ1-1; D ambiguous. Trimming cost V 4 bases and J 2 bases, with 15 bases left between them. This CDR3 has 15 residues. The V gene's germline CDR1 is SGDLS and CDR2 YYNGEE.

This chain uses TRBV7-8 with TRBJ2-2, with 15 bases identical to TRBD2. The germline CDR1 and CDR2 sequences are SGHVS and FQNEAQ. V was clipped by 5 bases and J by 1 base; unmatched bases: 8. The CDR3 runs to 19 residues. CDR3 coding DNA: TGTGCCAGCAGCGTTCCCGGGACTAGCGGGGGGTTGAACACCGGGGAGCTGTTTTTT. It codes for CASSVPGTSGGLNTGELFF.

The rearrangement links TRBV9 to TRBJ1-1; TRBD1 is a possible D gene (6 bases). CDR3 length: 14 amino acids. CDR1 SGDLS and CDR2 YYNGEE come from the germline V gene. V lost 3 bases and J 3 bases, leaving 12 bases between the germline ends. The CDR3 reads CASSEQGGDTEAFF. The DNA for the CDR3 is TGTGCCAGCAGCGAACAGGGAGGGGACACTGAAGCTTTCTTT. The full variable domain, completed using reference TRBV9 and TRBJ1-1, is DSGVTQTPKHLITATGQRVTLRCSPRSGDLSVYWYQQSLDQGLQFLIQYYNGEERAKGNILERFSAQQFPDLHSELNLSSLELGDSALYFCASSEQGGDTEAFFGQGTRLTVV.

V and J are TRBV27 and TRBJ2-7, with D possibly being TRBD1 (5 bases). V was shortened by 0 bases and J by 0 bases, with 9 bases between the two germline ends. This CDR3 has 15 amino acids. The germline gives CDR1 MNHEY, CDR2 SMNVEV (reference sequence). The CDR3 nucleotides are TGTGCCAGCAGTTTATCAGGGGTAAGCTCCTACGAGCAGTACTTC. Translation: CASSLSGVSSYEQYF.

V gene TRBV4-2 combines with J gene TRBJ2-2, with D possibly TRBD1 on 6 matching bases. Germline CDR1 LGHNA, CDR2 YNFKEQ. Trimming took 4 bases from V and 4 from J, leaving 13 bases between them. This CDR3 has 15 amino acids. The CDR3 DNA follows: TGTGCCAGCAGCCCTCATACAGGGTCCACCGGGGAGCTGTTTTTT. Translation gives CASSPHTGSTGELFF.

Concerning this clone itself: At one end, the junction sequence differs from germline, possibly due to a read error. Additional DNA sequences in this sample encode the identical CDR3. The chain combines TRBV11-2 with TRBJ2-7, with 8 bases aligning to TRBD1. The CDR3 has 14 amino acids. Germline CDR1 is SGHAT and CDR2 is FQNNGV. CDR3 region: CASRSGTGIDEQYF. The DNA of the CDR3 is TGTGCCAGCAGATCCGGGACAGGTATCGACGAACAGTACTTC. The full variable domain, its missing parts supplied by reference TRBV11-2 and TRBJ2-7, is EAGVAQSPRYKIIEKRQSVAFWCNPISGHATLYWYQQILGQGPKLLIQFQNNGVVDDSQLPKDRFSAERLKGVDSTLKIQPAKLEDSAVYLCASRSGTGIDEQYFGPGTRLTVT.

The chain couples TRBV6-1 to TRBJ1-1; 8 bases are shared with TRBD1. CDR1 and CDR2 from the germline V gene are MNHNS and SASEGT. CDR3 length: 15 residues. Trimming at V came to 2 bases and at J to 2 bases, leaving 4 bases not matched to a gene. This CDR3 is CASSEPGQVNTEAFF. Here the CDR3 DNA reads TGTGCCAGCAGTGAACCGGGACAGGTAAACACTGAAGCTTTCTTT.

The chain has TRBV6-6 and TRBJ1-2; 7 nucleotides align to TRBD1. This CDR3 comprises 12 residues. CDR1 is MNHNY, CDR2 SVGAGI, per germline (reference sequence). The trim removed 5 bases at V and 13 bases at J, leaving 10 bases unmatched. The CDR3 DNA sequence: TGTGCCAGCAGTAGACAGGGTCAAGGAGGCACCTTC. It yields the protein CASSRQGQGGTF.

The V and J genes are TRBV27 and TRBJ2-7; 11 nucleotides align to TRBD1. Unmatched junction bases numbered 6, after V lost 5 bases and J lost 6 bases. Germline V CDR1 and CDR2: MNHEY, SMNVEV (reference sequence). This CDR3 contains 14 residues. DNA of the CDR3: TGTGCCAGCAGTATTTCGGGACAGGGGGGCGAGCAGTACTTC. Translating gives CASSISGQGGEQYF.

The chain uses TRBV7-6 and TRBJ1-1; D remains ambiguous. V was cut by 0 bases and J by 2 bases, with 4 bases left in between. This CDR3 region has 13 residues. The germline V gene encodes CDR1 SGHVS and CDR2 FNYEAQ. The CDR3 coding sequence is TGTGCCAGCAGCTTAGCCAGAAACACTGAAGCTTTCTTT. This codes for CASSLARNTEAFF.

This clone appeared once. This sequence joins TRBV7-9 and TRBJ1-1; D unresolved. Trimming took off 4 bases at V and 3 bases at J, with 6 bases between the two ends. This CDR3 is 12 amino acids long. Germline-derived CDR1 and CDR2 are SEHNR and FQNEAQ (reference sequence). This CDR3 is CASSSYHTEAFF. DNA of the CDR3: TGTGCCAGCAGCTCCTATCACACTGAAGCTTTCTTT.